This is a list of T cell receptor beta chains from one sample in a study of blood T cell repertoires in COVID-19. Produced via immunoSEQ multiplex PCR; TCRdb's table is partial and in-frame only. In the table there are 200,000 to 250,000 clones, over 80% of which are singletons. Sequencing was done on a sample of peripheral blood. These receptors all come from a young man who had recovered from COVID-19. Both conserved end residues are part of each CDR3. The D gene is left open where the match is weak. Clone size is not always given. Where it is, it says once, few, many or a class for expanded clones.

v_call	cdr3_length	j_call	d_call	clone_size	cdr3_nt	cdr3_aa
TRBV12-3/TRBV12-4	12	TRBJ1-3	.	.	TGTGCCAGCAGTCGCTCTGGAAACACCATATATTTT	CASSRSGNTIYF
TRBV4-1	16	TRBJ2-4	TRBD1	few	TGCGCCAGCAGCCAACCTTGGACAGGGAGCAAAAACATTCAGTACTTC	CASSQPWTGSKNIQYF
TRBV18	14	TRBJ1-3	TRBD1	.	TGTGCCAGCTCTCCCGGGACAGGCGGGCCGGACATATATTTT	CASSPGTGGPDIYF
TRBV6-5	15	TRBJ2-7	.	.	TGTGCCAGCAGTACCTCGTGGACTCTAATTAACGAGCAGTACTTC	CASSTSWTLINEQYF
TRBV28	15	TRBJ2-1	TRBD1	.	TGTGCCAGCAAGTTGAGACAGGGCGCCAGCAATGAGCAGTTCTTC	CASKLRQGASNEQFF
TRBV6-5	15	TRBJ2-5	.	.	TGTGCCAGCAGCGACGCTGCAGGTGGCTGGGAGACCCAGTACTTC	CASSDAAGGWETQYF
TRBV4-2	15	TRBJ1-4	.	.	TGTGCCAGCAGCCAAGTGACAGCAACTAATGAAAAACTGTTTTTT	CASSQVTATNEKLFF
TRBV6-1	16	TRBJ2-5	.	few	TGTGCCAGCAGGGAAACCACGTGGACTCGCCAAGAGACCCAGTACTTC	CASRETTWTRQETQYF
TRBV5-1	14	TRBJ1-1	.	.	TGCGCCAGCAGCTTGGGCAGGGTAAACACTGAAGCTTTCTTT	CASSLGRVNTEAFF
TRBV19	13	TRBJ1-1	.	few	TGTGCCAGCAAAACTTACAGGGACGCTGAAGCTTTCTTT	CASKTYRDAEAFF
TRBV11-2	17	TRBJ1-1	TRBD1	.	TGTGCCAGCAGCTCATCGGGACAGGGGGCGGAGGGCACTGAAGCTTTCTTT	CASSSSGQGAEGTEAFF
TRBV6-1	13	TRBJ1-6	.	.	TGTGCCAGCAGTGAAGCCCAGGGTTTACCCCTCCACTTT	CASSEAQGLPLHF
TRBV27	14	TRBJ1-2	.	.	TGTGCCAGCAGTTTGGCGGGAACCCTCCGTGGCTACACCTTC	CASSLAGTLRGYTF
TRBV19	22	TRBJ1-6	TRBD1	few	TGTGCCAGTAGTATAGGACCCCCGACAGGAAACAGGGGACGACGGGGGAATTCACCCCTCCACTTT	CASSIGPPTGNRGRRGNSPLHF
TRBV3-1/TRBV3-2	15	TRBJ2-3	TRBD2	.	TGTGCCAGCAGCCCTACTAGCGGGGGCACAGATACGCAGTATTTT	CASSPTSGGTDTQYF
TRBV11-2	14	TRBJ2-2	TRBD1	.	TGTGCCAGCAGCTCGCAGGGGGCCGCCGGGGAGCTGTTTTTT	CASSSQGAAGELFF
TRBV27	14	TRBJ1-4	.	.	TGTGCCAGCAGTTATCACCGGGAGGGTGAAAAACTGTTTTTT	CASSYHREGEKLFF
TRBV5-6	14	TRBJ1-1	TRBD1	.	TGTGCCAGCAGCCCTGACAGGGGAAGGACTGAAGCTTTCTTT	CASSPDRGRTEAFF
TRBV6-5	15	TRBJ1-1	TRBD1	.	TGTGCCAGCAGTTACAAGGGACAGGGGATAAGTGAAGCTTTCTTT	CASSYKGQGISEAFF
TRBV15	15	TRBJ2-7	.	.	TGTGCCACCAGCAGAGATTGGCCCAGGACCTACGAGCAGTACTTC	CATSRDWPRTYEQYF
TRBV7-9	15	TRBJ2-1	TRBD1	.	TGTGCCAGCAGCACCGGGACAGGGATTAGATATGAGCAGTTCTTC	CASSTGTGIRYEQFF
TRBV19	14	TRBJ2-3	TRBD2	.	TGTGCCAGTAGTATGGGACTATACACAGATACGCAGTATTTT	CASSMGLYTDTQYF
TRBV2	17	TRBJ2-6	.	.	TGTGCCAGCAGTAAGGTAGGAGTGTCCTCTGGGGCCAACGTCCTGACTTTC	CASSKVGVSSGANVLTF
TRBV6-5	14	TRBJ2-7	TRBD1	.	TGTGCCAGCGAGTTTGGGACAGGTTCCTACGAGCAGTACTTC	CASEFGTGSYEQYF
TRBV3-1/TRBV3-2	16	TRBJ1-3	.	.	TGTGCCAGCAGCCCTCAGTGGCAGGGGCCCGGAAACACCATATATTTT	CASSPQWQGPGNTIYF
TRBV6-5	14	TRBJ2-7	TRBD1	.	TGTGCCAGCAGCCAAACCGACAGGGGCCACGAGCAGTACTTC	CASSQTDRGHEQYF
TRBV5-6	13	TRBJ2-2	.	.	TGTGCCAGCAGCATCCTTAACACCGGGGAGCTGTTTTTT	CASSILNTGELFF
TRBV9	13	TRBJ2-1	TRBD1	.	TGTGCCAGCAGCGTAACAGGGGCGGGTGAGCAGTTCTTC	CASSVTGAGEQFF
TRBV29-1	21	TRBJ2-1	TRBD1	.	TGCAGCGTTTGGGGTTCCCTCGGCGGGACAGGGAGTGACAGCTCCTACAATGAGCAGTTCTTC	CSVWGSLGGTGSDSSYNEQFF
TRBV6-1	15	TRBJ2-7	TRBD2	.	TGTGCCAGCAGCCGCCTAGCGGGGGGGCAAGGCGAGCAGTACTTC	CASSRLAGGQGEQYF
TRBV3-1/TRBV3-2	16	TRBJ1-3	.	.	TGTGCCAGCAGCCAAGGCTCGACTGGTCGACTGGGCACCATATATTTT	CASSQGSTGRLGTIYF
TRBV19	18	TRBJ2-3	TRBD2	.	TGTGCCAGTAGTCAATGGGGTGGGAAAAGCGGGGGGCGGTATACGCAGTATTTT	CASSQWGGKSGGRYTQYF
TRBV19	13	TRBJ1-2	.	few	TGTGCCAGTAACCCAAATGCGGTGGGTGGCTACACCTTC	CASNPNAVGGYTF
TRBV5-1	14	TRBJ1-4	.	.	TGCGCCAGCAGCCGGACAGCAACTAATGAAAAACTGTTTTTT	CASSRTATNEKLFF
TRBV9	12	TRBJ1-1	TRBD1	.	TGTGCCAGCAGCGGGGACAGCACTGAAGCTTTCTTT	CASSGDSTEAFF
TRBV7-2	17	TRBJ2-4	TRBD2	few	TGTGCCAGCAGCCCCGGACTAGCGGTCTTAGCCAAAAACATTCAGTACTTC	CASSPGLAVLAKNIQYF
TRBV28	17	TRBJ1-5	.	.	TGTGCCAGCAGTTCGGGCCGAAAGTGGGGGGTGGATCAGCCCCAGCATTTT	CASSSGRKWGVDQPQHF
TRBV14	14	TRBJ2-2	TRBD1	.	TGTGCCAGCAGACAGACAGGGTTCACCGGGGAGCTGTTTTTT	CASRQTGFTGELFF
TRBV7-6	14	TRBJ2-2	TRBD2	.	TGTGCCAGCAGCCCCGGGGGGGCCGCCGGGGAGCTGTTTTTT	CASSPGGAAGELFF
TRBV5-1	15	TRBJ2-1	TRBD2	.	TGCGCCAGCAGTCCACTAGCGGGGGGGCCGTATGAGCAGTTCTTC	CASSPLAGGPYEQFF
TRBV28	15	TRBJ1-2	.	.	TGTGCCAGCAGTTCCACACTAGCCGGGCCCTATGGCTACACCTTC	CASSSTLAGPYGYTF
TRBV6-1	17	TRBJ2-2	.	.	TGTGCCAGCAGTGAATCGCGGCAGATAGCGAACACCGGGGAGCTGTTTTTT	CASSESRQIANTGELFF
TRBV5-1	14	TRBJ1-2	TRBD1	.	TGCGCCAGCACTAATCCAGGGGGTAACTATGGCTACACCTTC	CASTNPGGNYGYTF
TRBV7-9	16	TRBJ2-1	.	.	TGTGCCAGCAGCCTAGGTCACGCGAGCTCCTACAATGAGCAGTTCTTC	CASSLGHASSYNEQFF
TRBV21-1	17	TRBJ1-3	.	.	TGTGCCAGCAGCAAAGGCGGAAAGTTCGTCTCTGGAAACACCATATATTTT	CASSKGGKFVSGNTIYF
TRBV4-1	14	TRBJ1-1	.	.	TGCGCCAGCAGCCAAGTCCCAGGGAACACTGAAGCTTTCTTT	CASSQVPGNTEAFF
TRBV10-3	15	TRBJ2-2	.	.	TGTGCCATCACTCGGGGTCGCAAAGACACCGGGGAGCTGTTTTTT	CAITRGRKDTGELFF
TRBV27	12	TRBJ1-2	.	.	TGTGCCAGCAGTTTCTCGGGTTTCTACTACACCTTC	CASSFSGFYYTF
TRBV7-2	14	TRBJ1-3	.	.	TGTGCCAGCAGCTTTAACGCGGCTGGAAACACCATATATTTT	CASSFNAAGNTIYF
TRBV10-2	12	TRBJ2-3	.	.	TGCGCCAGCAGTGTGGGCGCAGATACGCAGTATTTT	CASSVGADTQYF
TRBV6-5	12	TRBJ2-1	.	.	TGTGCCAGCTGGGGGGGGCCGGGTGAGCAGTTCTTC	CASWGGPGEQFF
TRBV15	16	TRBJ2-3	.	.	TGTGCCACCAGCAGAGATAGGAGCGGGTCAACAGATACGCAGTATTTT	CATSRDRSGSTDTQYF
TRBV5-8	16	TRBJ2-4	TRBD1	.	TGTGCCAGCAGCTTACCGGGACAGGGAGGCAAAAACATTCAGTACTTC	CASSLPGQGGKNIQYF
TRBV6-4	16	TRBJ2-1	TRBD1	.	TGTGCCAGCAGTGAGGGACAGGGTTTTTCCTACAATGAGCAGTTCTTC	CASSEGQGFSYNEQFF
TRBV7-2	15	TRBJ2-6	.	.	TGTGCCAGCAGCTTAGATCGCTCTGGGGCCAACGTCCTGACTTTC	CASSLDRSGANVLTF